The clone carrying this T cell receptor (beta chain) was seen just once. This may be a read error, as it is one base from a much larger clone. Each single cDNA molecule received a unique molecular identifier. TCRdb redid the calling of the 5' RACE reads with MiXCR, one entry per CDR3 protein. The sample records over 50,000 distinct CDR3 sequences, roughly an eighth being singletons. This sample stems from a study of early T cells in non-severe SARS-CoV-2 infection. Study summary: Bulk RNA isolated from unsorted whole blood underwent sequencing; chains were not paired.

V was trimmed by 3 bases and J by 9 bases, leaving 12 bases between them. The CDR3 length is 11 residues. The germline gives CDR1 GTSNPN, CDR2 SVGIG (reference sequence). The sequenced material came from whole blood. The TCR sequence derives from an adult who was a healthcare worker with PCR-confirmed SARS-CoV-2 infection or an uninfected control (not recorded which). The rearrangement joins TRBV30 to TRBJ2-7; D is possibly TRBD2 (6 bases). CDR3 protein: CAWSRFSGQYF. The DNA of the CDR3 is TGTGCCTGGAGCAGGTTTAGCGGGCAGTACTTC. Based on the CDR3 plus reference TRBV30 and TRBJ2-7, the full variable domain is SQTIHQWPATLVQPVGSPLSLECTVEGTSNPNLYWYRQAAGRGLQLLFYSVGIGQISSEVPQNLSASRPQDRQFILSSKKLLLSDSGFYLCAWSRFSGQYFGPGTRLTVT.